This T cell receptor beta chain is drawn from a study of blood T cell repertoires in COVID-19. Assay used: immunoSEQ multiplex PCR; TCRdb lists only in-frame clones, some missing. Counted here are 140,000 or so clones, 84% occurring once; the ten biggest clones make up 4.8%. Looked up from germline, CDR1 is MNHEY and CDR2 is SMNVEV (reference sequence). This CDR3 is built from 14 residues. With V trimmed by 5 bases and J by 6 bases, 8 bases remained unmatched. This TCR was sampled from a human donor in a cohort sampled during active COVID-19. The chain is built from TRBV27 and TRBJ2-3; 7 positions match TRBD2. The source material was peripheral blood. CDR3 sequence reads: CASSARLAGDTQYF. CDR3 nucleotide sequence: TGTGCCAGCAGTGCACGACTAGCAGGGGATACGCAGTATTTT.